The rows below give T cell receptor beta chains drawn from one sample of a study of metastatic and nonmetastatic thyroid tumors. Using MiXCR, TCRdb re-called clones from the PCR reads. The sample records over 7,500 clones, approximately 11% being singletons. Sequenced sample: tumor tissue. The receptors were sampled from a female donor with papillary thyroid cancer or a benign thyroid nodule (not recorded which). Some clones in this sample may be carry-over from other donors' samples. Both conserved end residues are part of each CDR3. The D gene is left open where the match is weak. The size of a clone is reported for some rows only, either as once, few or many, or as a class for expanded clones.

V,J,size,D,DNA,CDR3
TRBV6-1,TRBJ1-2,medium-sized,.,TGTGCCAGCAGTAGACCCGGGCAGGGTGGTGGAGGCTACACCTTC,CASSRPGQGGGGYTF
TRBV27,TRBJ1-2,medium-sized,TRBD1,TGTGCCAGCAGTTTACAGGGGGACTCCTATGGCTACACCTTC,CASSLQGDSYGYTF
TRBV6-1,TRBJ1-5,medium-sized,TRBD1,TGTGCCAGCACCCCCGGGACAGGGGGACGGGGCAATCAGCCCCAGCATTTT,CASTPGTGGRGNQPQHF
TRBV6-5,TRBJ1-5,medium-sized,.,TGTGCCAGCAGTTACCGGGGGGATCAGCCCCAGCATTTT,CASSYRGDQPQHF
TRBV11-3,TRBJ2-1,many,.,TGTGCCAGCAGCTTAACAGGGACTAACAATGAGCAGTTCTTC,CASSLTGTNNEQFF
TRBV10-3,TRBJ2-2,.,.,TGTGCCATCAGGGCGTATAGCGGAACGAACACCGGGGAGCTGTTTTTT,CAIRAYSGTNTGELFF
TRBV7-2,TRBJ2-5,.,TRBD2,TGTGCCAGCAGCTTAAGGACTAGCGGGGGGGCCCCAAAGACCCAGTGCTTC,CASSLRTSGGAPKTQCF
TRBV18,TRBJ1-1,many,.,TGTGCCAGCTCACAGGGACAGAACACTGAAGCTTTCTTT,CASSQGQNTEAFF
TRBV6-5,TRBJ2-2,.,.,TGTGCCAGCAGTTATGGGGTGGTTGTAAACACCGGGGAGCTGTTTTTT,CASSYGVVVNTGELFF
TRBV12-3/TRBV12-4,TRBJ1-1,.,.,TGTGCCAGCAGCTTGGGGGCCACTGAAGCTTTCTTT,CASSLGATEAFF
TRBV7-2,TRBJ2-4,many,.,TGTGCCAGCAGCTTGGGGGGCGCCAAAAACATTCAGTACTTC,CASSLGGAKNIQYF
TRBV30,TRBJ1-6,many,.,TGTGCCTGGACCTCACTCAGGGGTTCACCCCTCCACTTT,CAWTSLRGSPLHF
TRBV6-5,TRBJ2-5,medium-sized,TRBD2,TGTGCCAGCAGTTACTCCGCCTTAGCGGGGGGGGAGACCCAGTACTTC,CASSYSALAGGETQYF
TRBV10-2,TRBJ1-5,medium-sized,.,TGCGCCAGCAGCACCGAGGGGGGCCAGCCCCAGCATTTT,CASSTEGGQPQHF
TRBV9,TRBJ1-2,few,.,TGTGCCAGCAGCGTATGGGGGCGGGAGTGGGAAGGGTTCTCTGGCTACACCTTC,CASSVWGREWEGFSGYTF
TRBV29-1,TRBJ2-1,many,.,TGCAGCGTTGAACCCGTGCAGGGTTTGGGACCCAGGGGTGAGCAGTTCTTC,CSVEPVQGLGPRGEQFF
TRBV30,TRBJ2-7,many,TRBD1,TGTGCCTTCAGACAGGGCCTAGGATTCCACGAGCAGTACTTC,CAFRQGLGFHEQYF
TRBV19,TRBJ2-1,many,.,TGTGCCAGTAGTATAGTAGGGCTAGTTGAGCAGTTCTTC,CASSIVGLVEQFF
TRBV10-3,TRBJ1-1,medium-sized,.,TGTGCCATCAGTGAGTCAGGAGTCGCTGAAGCTTTCTTT,CAISESGVAEAFF
TRBV9,TRBJ2-3,.,TRBD2,TGTGCCAGCAGCGTAGGCGGGGGTACGGTAGATACGCAGTATTTT,CASSVGGGTVDTQYF
TRBV7-8,TRBJ2-7,few,.,TGTGCCAGCAGCTTACTCAGGGACGGTGACGAGCAGTACTTC,CASSLLRDGDEQYF
TRBV19,TRBJ2-6,medium-sized,.,TGTGCCAGTAGTATAGATCTCACTGGGGCCAACGTCCTGACTTTC,CASSIDLTGANVLTF
TRBV20-1,TRBJ2-7,many,.,TGCAGTGTTAAGATTGGGCAGGGGAGCAACGAGCAGTACTTC,CSVKIGQGSNEQYF
TRBV28,TRBJ2-2,.,.,TGTGCCATCAGTTTATGGAAGCTAGCAGGAGGGCGCGGGGAGCTGTCTTTT,CAISLWKLAGGRGELSF
TRBV30,TRBJ2-5,many,TRBD2,TGTGCCTGGAGGGGAACTAGCGCGGGGACCCAAGAGACCCAGTACTTC,CAWRGTSAGTQETQYF
TRBV2,TRBJ1-2,medium-sized,TRBD1,TGTGCCAGCGCGATGACAGGGGCCTATGGCTACACCTTC,CASAMTGAYGYTF
TRBV6-1,TRBJ2-1,large,.,TGTGCCAGCGCGGCCAGCAGCTCCTACAATGAGCAGTTCTTC,CASAASSSYNEQFF
TRBV2,TRBJ1-1,medium-sized,.,TGTGCCAGCAGGGAGGACGAGAACACTGAAGCTTTCTTT,CASREDENTEAFF
TRBV27,TRBJ1-2,.,TRBD1,TGTGCCAGCACAGGGGGCGGGGATGGCTACACCTTC,CASTGGGDGYTF
TRBV6-6,TRBJ2-7,medium-sized,TRBD2,TGTGCCAGCAGTTACGGGCTAGCGGGGGGGCGTCCTGGATACGAGCAGTACTTC,CASSYGLAGGRPGYEQYF
TRBV20-1,TRBJ2-1,many,TRBD2,TGCAGTGGGGAGGGTCCGGGCAATGAGCAGTTCTTC,CSGEGPGNEQFF
TRBV7-9,TRBJ1-2,many,TRBD1,TGTGCCAGCAGCCGATGGTATTTTAGACAGGGCGGCTACACCTTC,CASSRWYFRQGGYTF
TRBV9,TRBJ2-3,.,.,TGTGCCAGCAGCCCTGCCGGGGACACAGATACGCAGTATTTT,CASSPAGDTDTQYF
TRBV6-1,TRBJ1-1,few,TRBD1,TGTGCCAGCAGTTCCGGGACAGGGACGAACACTGAAGCTTTCTTT,CASSSGTGTNTEAFF
TRBV6-5,TRBJ1-2,few,.,TGTGCCAGCAGAGACTCCGGGGCATATGGCTACACCTTC,CASRDSGAYGYTF
TRBV7-3,TRBJ2-2,many,.,TGTGCCAGCAGCCCTCTGGTGGGACTCACCGGGGAGCTGTTTTTT,CASSPLVGLTGELFF
TRBV12-3/TRBV12-4,TRBJ2-3,.,.,TGTGCCAGCAGTTCCTGTACCGGCCACGGGGCCGGAGATACGCAGTATTTT,CASSSCTGHGAGDTQYF
TRBV4-1,TRBJ2-3,many,TRBD2,TGCGCCAGCAGCCAAAGGTTTGCGGGGGGGCCCACAGATACGCAGTATTTT,CASSQRFAGGPTDTQYF
TRBV5-6,TRBJ1-2,many,.,TGTGCCAGCAGCCCCGACCGCTACGGTGGCTACACCTTC,CASSPDRYGGYTF
TRBV30,TRBJ2-3,many,TRBD2,TGTGCCTGGAGTGTACCAGAGGGAGGGCGCACAGATACGCAGTATTTT,CAWSVPEGGRTDTQYF
TRBV4-1,TRBJ2-1,many,.,TGCGCCAGCAGCCAAGACCCAGGGATCTCTTACAATGAGCAGTTCTTC,CASSQDPGISYNEQFF
TRBV9,TRBJ2-6,many,TRBD1,TGTGCCAGCAGCGCAGGGGGTGGGGACAGGGTGGTTTCTGGGGCCAACGTCCTGACTTTC,CASSAGGGDRVVSGANVLTF
TRBV7-2,TRBJ2-1,many,TRBD2,TGTGCCAGCAGAACAACTAGCGCCAGCTCCTACAATGAGCAGTTCTTC,CASRTTSASSYNEQFF
TRBV7-2,TRBJ2-7,.,.,TGTGCCAGCAGCTCTACGACCTACGAGCAGTACTTC,CASSSTTYEQYF
TRBV7-6,TRBJ1-2,medium-sized,TRBD1,TGTGCCGTCAGTGGGACAGTGAACACTAACTATGGCTACACCTTC,CAVSGTVNTNYGYTF
TRBV7-8,TRBJ1-2,many,TRBD1,TGTGCCAGCAGCTTAGGAGACAGGGGACATGGCTACACCTTC,CASSLGDRGHGYTF
TRBV27,TRBJ1-2,few,.,TGTGCCAGCAGCAACCTCGGGACGGGCTACACCTTC,CASSNLGTGYTF
TRBV30,TRBJ2-5,many,.,TGTGCCTGGAGCGGACTAAACCAAGAGACCCAGTACTTC,CAWSGLNQETQYF
TRBV10-1,TRBJ1-1,medium-sized,.,TGCGCCAGCAGTGCCCGGGGTCACACTGAAGCTTTCTTT,CASSARGHTEAFF
TRBV6-5,TRBJ2-2,.,TRBD2,TGTGCCAGCAGTTACTCTGCGGGAGGGCCTAACGGGGAGCTGTTTTTT,CASSYSAGGPNGELFF
TRBV6-1,TRBJ1-2,medium-sized,.,TGTGCCAGCAGTTCCGGGACGGACTATGGCTACACCTTC,CASSSGTDYGYTF
TRBV6-1,TRBJ2-6,few,.,TGTGCCAGCAGACCACCTGGCCGGAACTCTGGGGCCAACGTCCTGACTTTC,CASRPPGRNSGANVLTF
TRBV20-1,TRBJ1-1,many,.,TGCAGTGCCGGCGAAGCTTTCTTT,CSAGEAFF
TRBV7-9,TRBJ1-1,many,.,TGTGCCAGCAGCTTAAGGAGCACTGAAGCTTTCTTT,CASSLRSTEAFF
TRBV7-2,TRBJ1-3,medium-sized,.,TGTGCCAGCAGCTTAGTGGGGGGGATCTCTGGAAACACCATATATTTT,CASSLVGGISGNTIYF